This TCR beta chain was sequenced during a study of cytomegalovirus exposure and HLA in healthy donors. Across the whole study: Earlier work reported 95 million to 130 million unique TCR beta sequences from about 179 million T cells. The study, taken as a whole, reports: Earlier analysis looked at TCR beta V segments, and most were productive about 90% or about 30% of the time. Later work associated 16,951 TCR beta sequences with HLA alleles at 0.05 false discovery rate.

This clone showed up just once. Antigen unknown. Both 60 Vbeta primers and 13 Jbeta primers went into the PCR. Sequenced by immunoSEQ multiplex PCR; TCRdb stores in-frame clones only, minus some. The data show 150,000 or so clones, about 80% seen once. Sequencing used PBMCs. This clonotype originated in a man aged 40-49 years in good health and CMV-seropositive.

Here the CDR3 DNA reads TGTGCCAGCAGTCCGAGGGGGACTAGCGGGGCCGGGGAGCTGTTTTTT. It encodes CASSPRGTSGAGELFF. The chain employs TRBV11-3 and TRBJ2-2, with TRBD2 matching over 13 bases. The V gene end was trimmed by 6 bases and the J gene end by 6 bases; junction bases not matched to a gene: 7. There are 16 residues in the CDR3. Germline V lookup: CDR1 SGHNT, CDR2 YENEEA.